A selection of T cell receptor beta chains follows, all from one sample in a study of post-analysis software for immune sequencing data. TCRdb reanalysed the PCR reads using MiXCR and keeps one entry per CDR3 protein. The profile covers hundreds of thousands of distinct CDR3 sequences, with less than 35% appearing a single time and around 0.55% taken by the ten largest. Sample: blood. The receptors originated from a girl under 18 with multiple sclerosis. CDR3s include the opening cysteine and the closing phenylalanine or tryptophan.

v_gene,CDR3aa
TRBV7-2,CASSLGGGSPEKLFF
TRBV20-1,CSARGGLAIKETQYF
TRBV7-2,CASSKGLPTDTQYF
TRBV6-5,CASSSGPSPYNEQFF
TRBV29-1,CSVREARGEQYF
TRBV5-1,CASSLGGEAGANVLTF
TRBV7-2,CASSSTRGREQYF
TRBV12-3/TRBV12-4,CASSLSTATTDTQYF
TRBV2,CASSESSVGINPYEQYF
TRBV2,CASIRDSDNQPQHF
TRBV7-2,CASSLREGDIQYF
TRBV20-1,CSARKPGPEGGYTF
TRBV20-1,CSARAGGERKTQYF
TRBV9,CASSVVSGPGANVLTF
TRBV7-9,CASSWFSGDTEAFF
TRBV5-1,CASSLEGQGANEQFF
TRBV20-1,CSAIGLVGWGETQYF
TRBV21-1,CASSKKKGILQGPYEQYF
TRBV7-7,CASSRLAGLGETQYF
TRBV7-2,CASSLDIWNTGELFF
TRBV5-6,CASSLGALGDTQYF
TRBV12-5,CASGHSGGNYNEQYF
TRBV5-5,CVSSPHGQLSYNEQFF
TRBV7-9,CASSLPHGLEDIQYF
TRBV10-3,CAINRGRGSGPLHF
TRBV5-1,CASSLEPRRDTEAFF
TRBV9,CASSVGRGTDTQYF
TRBV25-1,CASSTGFGPYEQYF
TRBV20-1,CSAMTGLAGGYEQYF
TRBV9,CASSVGSSAGTDTQYF
TRBV7-8,CASSLEDREVQETQYF